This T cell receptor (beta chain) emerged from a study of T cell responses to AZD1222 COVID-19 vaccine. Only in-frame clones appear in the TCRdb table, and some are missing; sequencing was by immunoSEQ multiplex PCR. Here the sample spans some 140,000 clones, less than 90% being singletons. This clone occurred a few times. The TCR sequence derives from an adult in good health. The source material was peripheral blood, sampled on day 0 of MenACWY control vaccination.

The CDR3 is CASSFSGVIDYTF. DNA for the CDR3: TGTGCCAGCAGTTTTTCAGGGGTGATTGACTACACCTTC. The V gene is TRBV12-3 or TRBV12-4, the J gene TRBJ1-2; D possibly corresponds to TRBD1 (6 bases). CDR3 length: 13 amino acids. V was pared by 3 bases and J by 10 bases, with 15 bases between.